This note documents a single T cell receptor (beta chain) sequence. The antigen it recognizes is unknown. Per-base qualities were not stored, and no clone one base away is much larger. These data belong to a study of blood T cell repertoires in COVID-19 (dated by TCRdb to the early 2020s). For the wider study: The collaborator samples originated in the United States, Italy and Spain and spanned the acute and convalescent phases of COVID-19. Where available, HLA class I and class II types were taken from metadata supplied by the sample provider and were not determined by assay-based typing. The dataset comprised deeply sampled blood TCRbeta repertoires from subjects exposed to, actively infected with, or recovered from COVID-19. The prospective study material was composed of cDNA or gDNA derived from T cells, B-cell-depleted T cells, or PBMCs. A de-identified subject ID, COVID-19 status, age in years and sex were almost always included in the sample metadata. The samples were drawn from two sources: the first 160 participants of the ongoing ImmuneRACE study, and approximately 1,300 subjects contributed by 6 global collaborators. The repertoires were released in a freely available public database meant as a resource for research on the immune response to SARS-CoV-2.

The CDR3 starts with the cysteine, ends with the phenylalanine, and has 15 residues. Just the 45-base CDR3 DNA is kept, in frame starting at base 1. CDR1 LGHNA and CDR2 YNFKEQ were looked up in the germline V gene. Between the V and J ends, shortened by 0 bases and 7 bases respectively, the junction contains 15 bases. The immunoSEQ Assay, a bias-controlled multiplex PCR, was used to amplify TCRbeta CDR3 regions from genomic DNA. Processing in the source paper ran as follows. The number of nucleated cells in each sample was estimated from the amplification of reference gene primers within the assay. Sequence reads were collapsed and filtered to measure the absolute abundance of every unique TCRbeta CDR3 rearrangement. For each sample, productive Simpson clonality was calculated as the square root of Simpson's diversity index across productive rearrangements. What TCRdb holds here is the immuneACCESS table cut down to in-frame rearrangements. Part of the clones is not present; checked against another copy, under half of the missing clones reflect an unresolved V gene, and the others are unexplained. For V, J and clone size, that table is used; D and trimming come from the DNA. This sample holds hundreds of thousands of clones; 85% were observed only once. The ten most abundant clones make up roughly 3.7% of the sample.

Overall study outcomes, separate from this receptor: Clinical and demographic metadata were provided uncurated, with the amount varying by source and participant.

Whole blood was collected in K2EDTA tubes by collaborating institutions according to the institutions' own protocols. Collaborator samples were shipped for TCRbeta analysis as frozen whole blood, isolated PBMCs, or DNA extracted from either sample type. The rearrangement joined TRBV4-2 to TRBJ1-2; D gene: possibly TRBD1, on 5 matching bases. The specimen sequenced was peripheral blood. This sequence originates from a woman between 18 and 29 years old with acute or convalescent COVID-19. The nucleotides are TGTGCCAGCAGCCAAGATCGCGGAGGGGCGGGTGGCTACACCTTC. This yields the protein CASSQDRGGAGGYTF.